Each of the 23 T cell receptor beta chains below was sequenced from the same sample in a study of response to subunit inactivated influenza vaccine. In TCRdb, the RT-PCR reads were re-called with MiXCR into one record per CDR3 protein. The table shows 500,000 to 750,000 distinct CDR3 sequences, with 14% occurring only once. The sample was PBMCs from blood, taken approximately 13 days after vaccination. Receptors originate from a man aged 45-65 years who received an inactivated influenza vaccine.

This clonotype has just a few counts. V and J are TRBV20-1 and TRBJ2-1; unclear D gene. V was cut by 0 bases and J by 9 bases, with 21 bases left in between. Germline V gives CDR1 DFQATT, CDR2 SNEGSKA (reference sequence). This CDR3 spans 16 amino acids. CDR3 nucleotide sequence: TGCAGTGCTAGAGATCCCGGTCGGACCATAACCACTGAGCAGTTCTTC. This sequence encodes CSARDPGRTITTEQFF.

This clonotype has only a few counts. V usage is TRBV7-2 and J usage is TRBJ2-3; TRBD1 agrees at 8 bases. Germline V lookup: CDR1 SGHTA, CDR2 FQGNSA. V lost 5 bases to trimming and J lost 4 bases; unmatched junction nucleotides: 8. The CDR3 has 15 amino acids. For the CDR3, the DNA is TGTGCCAGCAGCCGGGACAGGAGGCGAGCAGATACGCAGTATTTT. It codes for CASSRDRRRADTQYF.

A few counts support this clonotype. DNA for the CDR3: TGTGCCAGCAGTACCCTATGGAGCGGGACTAGCGGGAACTCCTACGAGCAGTACTTC. Its protein product is CASSTLWSGTSGNSYEQYF. This chain links TRBV28 with TRBJ2-7, with TRBD2 matching 13 bases. Germline V gives CDR1 MDHEN, CDR2 SYDVKM. The V segment lost 5 bases and the J segment 0 bases; nucleotides outside the gene matches: 13. The CDR3 contains 19 residues.

The rearrangement uses TRBV20-1 and TRBJ1-6; no definite D call. Trimming removed 3 bases from V and 7 bases from J, with 16 bases in between. Germline lookup yields CDR1 DFQATT and CDR2 SNEGSKA (reference sequence). The length of the CDR3 is 15 residues. CDR3 region: CSASLVSGVNSPLHF. Here the CDR3 DNA reads TGCAGTGCTAGTTTAGTTTCAGGAGTCAATTCACCCCTCCACTTT.

The chain links TRBV5-1 to TRBJ2-6; D ambiguous. The CDR3 covers 16 residues. The V and J ends lost 0 bases and 3 bases respectively, with 10 bases between them. CDR1 is SGHRS and CDR2 is YFSETQ in the germline V gene. As DNA, the CDR3 is TGCGCCAGCAGCTTGGAGTCCCTGGTTGGGGCCAACGTCCTGACTTTC. Protein sequence: CASSLESLVGANVLTF.

This clonotype was counted a few times. The rearrangement uses TRBV11-2 and TRBJ2-5; 12 bases fit TRBD2. This CDR3 has 16 residues. Germline V gene data show CDR1 as SGHAT and CDR2 as FQNNGV. Losses at the gene ends were 4 bases for V and 3 bases for J; bases not matched to a gene: 6. Here the CDR3 DNA reads TGTGCCAGCAGCTCCCGGCTAGCGGGGGGGAAAGAGACCCAGTACTTC. As protein: CASSSRLAGGKETQYF.

A few counts support this clonotype. The chain carries TRBV7-8 and TRBJ2-7; 13 bases are a match to TRBD2. This CDR3 comprises 15 residues. J lost 3 bases, V lost 6 bases, and 5 bases had no gene match. In germline, CDR1 is SGHVS, CDR2 FQNEAQ. The CDR3 sequence: CASRELAGGNYEQYF. CDR3 nucleotide sequence: TGTGCCAGCAGAGAACTAGCGGGGGGGAACTACGAGCAGTACTTC.

V is TRBV20-1 and J is TRBJ2-7; 12 bases are a match to TRBD2. This CDR3 region has 14 residues. Germline lookup yields CDR1 DFQATT and CDR2 SNEGSKA (reference sequence). The trim removed 6 bases at V and 6 bases at J, leaving 9 bases unmatched. Here the CDR3 reads CSARTSGRFPEQYF. In nucleotides, the CDR3 is TGCAGTGCACGAACTAGCGGGAGGTTTCCCGAGCAGTACTTC.

This clonotype was seen only once. The chain carries TRBV7-9 and TRBJ2-1, with D perhaps matching TRBD2 (5 bases). V lost 4 bases, J lost 5 bases, and 18 bases lay in between. This CDR3 is 16 amino acids long. CDR1 and CDR2 (germline): SEHNR, FQNEAQ (reference sequence). The CDR3 coding sequence is TGTGCCAGCAGCTCGGCGGGTGGCTACCGAAACAATGAGCAGTTCTTC. This translates into CASSSAGGYRNNEQFF.

This clonotype was picked up one time. The chain has TRBV5-6 and TRBJ2-3; D assignment may be TRBD1 or TRBD2 (5 bases each). The CDR3 consists of 16 residues. V dropped 4 bases and J dropped 6 bases, with 21 bases sitting between them. Germline V gene sequence: CDR1 SGHDT, CDR2 YYEEEE. The CDR3 coding sequence is TGTGCCAGCAGCCCCTCCCCCGGGACCCTCCATGATACGCAGTATTTT. As protein: CASSPSPGTLHDTQYF.

This clonotype was counted between two and nine times. This chain connects TRBV7-6 to TRBJ2-1; D perhaps matches TRBD2 (6 bases). The CDR3 runs 16 residues. Between the trimmed V and J ends, which lost 0 bases and 4 bases, there was a span of 13 bases. Germline values: CDR1 SGHVS, CDR2 FNYEAQ. CDR3 region: CASSLAPSGSYNEQFF. For the CDR3, the DNA is TGTGCCAGCAGCTTAGCTCCATCCGGGAGTTACAATGAGCAGTTCTTC.

This clonotype turned up a few times. This chain links TRBV7-2 with TRBJ2-5, with unresolved D. Trimming took off 5 bases at V and 5 bases at J, with 18 bases between the two ends. CDR1 SGHTA and CDR2 FQGNSA come from the germline V gene. The CDR3 runs 15 residues. This CDR3 is CASSAQSRQLETQYF. CDR3 nucleotide sequence: TGTGCCAGCAGCGCCCAAAGTCGGCAGCTGGAGACCCAGTACTTC.

The chain uses TRBV20-1 and TRBJ2-7, with D unclear. The CDR3 has 12 residues. V lost 3 bases and J 3 bases, leaving 9 bases between the germline ends. CDR1 is DFQATT and CDR2 is SNEGSKA in the germline V gene (reference sequence). The CDR3 sequence: CSARFLGYEQYF. CDR3 in DNA: TGCAGTGCTAGGTTTCTGGGCTACGAGCAGTACTTC.

This clonotype was picked up many times. V is TRBV7-6 and J is TRBJ2-3, with 11 bases that match TRBD2. The V and J ends lost 3 bases and 4 bases, in that order; junction bases with no gene match: 0. The CDR3 is made up of 14 amino acids. Germline lookup yields CDR1 SGHVS and CDR2 FNYEAQ. The CDR3 sequence: CASSLGLAADTQYF. Written as DNA, the CDR3 is TGTGCCAGCAGCTTGGGACTAGCGGCAGATACGCAGTATTTT.

This clonotype was recorded a few times. The chain links TRBV5-1 to TRBJ2-7; 8 bases agree with TRBD1. The V and J ends lost 7 bases and 3 bases, in that order; junction bases with no gene match: 9. Germline assignment: CDR1 SGHRS and CDR2 YFSETQ. CDR3 length equals 14 residues. CDR3 bases: TGCGCCAGCCCACAGACAGGGGTCCACTACGAGCAGTACTTC. It codes for CASPQTGVHYEQYF.

The V gene is TRBV7-9, the J gene TRBJ2-3; TRBD2 matches at 12 bases. V shed 4 bases and J 4 bases; nucleotides not matched to a gene: 9. There are 17 residues in the CDR3. Germline V gives CDR1 SEHNR, CDR2 FQNEAQ (reference sequence). The CDR3 DNA sequence: TGTGCCAGCAGCTCCCGACTAGCGGGGGCCCAAGCAGATACGCAGTATTTT. Its protein product is CASSSRLAGAQADTQYF.

This clonotype was observed many times. The genes are TRBV7-2 and TRBJ2-1, with D tentatively TRBD2 (6 bases). The CDR3 is 15 residues long. The germline gives CDR1 SGHTA, CDR2 FQGNSA. V lost 4 bases, J lost 6 bases, and 16 bases lay in between. The CDR3 here is CASSSGYGTFNEQFF. Here the CDR3 DNA reads TGTGCCAGCAGCTCAGGGTACGGGACTTTCAATGAGCAGTTCTTC.

The sample holds a few counts of this clonotype. V usage is TRBV7-2 and J usage is TRBJ2-5; a weak D match, TRBD2 (6 bases). The germline CDR1 and CDR2 sequences are SGHTA and FQGNSA. Trimming removed 6 bases from V and 2 bases from J, with 16 bases in between. The CDR3 is 15 residues long. The CDR3 nucleotides are TGTGCCAGCAGGGGAGGCGGCGCTTCGCAAGAGACCCAGTACTTC. Its protein is CASRGGGASQETQYF.

This clonotype was seen repeatedly, ten times or more. The chain joins TRBV5-1 to TRBJ2-3; D remains ambiguous. The CDR3 length is 13 residues. V lost 3 bases to trimming and J lost 4 bases, with 9 bases between them. Germline V gene lookup returns CDR1 SGHRS and CDR2 YFSETQ. The DNA of the CDR3 is TGCGCCAGCAGCTCCCCGGACGCAGATACGCAGTATTTT. Its protein is CASSSPDADTQYF.

This clonotype has a handful of counts. The rearrangement uses TRBV5-1 and TRBJ1-1; D remains unclear. The CDR3 contains 14 residues. The V gene lost 2 bases and the J gene lost 1 base, with 9 bases spanning the gap. Germline V gene data show CDR1 as SGHRS and CDR2 as YFSETQ. This CDR3 reads CASSFGRQNTEAFF. The DNA of the CDR3 is TGCGCCAGCAGCTTCGGACGGCAGAACACTGAAGCTTTCTTT.

This clonotype came up a few times. This chain links TRBV7-2 with TRBJ2-4; D unclear. CDR3 length: 12 amino acids. The V end was cut by 0 bases, the J end by 7 bases, with 4 bases between. The V gene's germline CDR1 is SGHTA and CDR2 FQGNSA. The CDR3: CASSLAPNIQYF. DNA of the CDR3: TGTGCCAGCAGCTTAGCGCCGAACATTCAGTACTTC.

The CDR3 DNA is TGTGCCAGCAGTTACTCGGGACAGAACCCCTCCTACGAGCAGTACTTC. It codes for CASSYSGQNPSYEQYF. This chain links TRBV6-2 or TRBV6-3 with TRBJ2-7; 7 bases line up with TRBD1. The CDR3 is 16 amino acids. Trimming took 0 bases from V and 0 from J; bases not matched to a gene: 5. Germline V gives CDR1 MNHEY, CDR2 SVGEGT.

This clonotype was recorded a few times. The chain is built from TRBV7-9 and TRBJ2-1; possibly TRBD2 for D (5 bases). This CDR3 region has 15 residues. V was cut by 5 bases and J by 1 base, with 12 bases left in between. CDR1 and CDR2 (germline): SEHNR, FQNEAQ (reference sequence). This chain's CDR3 is CASSKIRGSYNEQFF. In nucleotides, the CDR3 is TGTGCCAGCAGCAAAATAAGAGGGTCCTACAATGAGCAGTTCTTC.